This T cell receptor beta chain was observed in a study of Graves' ophthalmopathy and Graves' hyperthyroidism. RNA served as the template for amplifying TCR beta CDR3 regions. In the first round, RT-PCR was carried out with HTBI primers, and a multiplex PCR formed the second round. TCRdb recomputed calls from the multiplex PCR reads with MiXCR, one row per CDR3 protein. The sample has 500,000 to 800,000 distinct CDR3 sequences, approximately 39% seen once. In regard to this clonotype: Its antigen remains unknown.

This CDR3 has 15 residues. The germline V gene encodes CDR1 SGHRS and CDR2 YFSETQ. V was shortened by 3 bases and J by 3 bases, with 12 bases between the two germline ends. Broader study findings: Ophthalmopathy progression cases were predicted by the model with approximately 71% sensitivity and 72.22% specificity.

The chain links TRBV5-1 to TRBJ1-4; D unresolved. Material for sequencing was peripheral blood. This clonotype was obtained from an adult man with Graves' ophthalmopathy. The chain's CDR3 is CASSSGRQSNEKLFF. The CDR3 coding sequence is TGCGCCAGCAGCTCCGGGAGGCAGTCTAATGAAAAACTGTTTTTT. Filled out from reference TRBV5-1 and TRBJ1-4, the complete variable domain reads KAGVTQTPRYLIKTRGQQVTLSCSPISGHRSVSWYQQTPGQGLQFLFEYFSETQRNKGNFPGRFSGRQFSNSRSEMNVSTLELGDSALYLCASSSGRQSNEKLFFGSGTQLSVL.